A single sample is the source of the 16 T cell receptor beta chains below, sequenced in a study of T cells in Graves' hyperthyroidism and ophthalmopathy. Amplification of TCR beta CDR3 regions was performed using RNA transcripts as template. Carried out on the TCR CDR3, a first-round RT-PCR used the HTBI primer set. In TCRdb, the multiplex PCR reads were re-called with MiXCR into one record per CDR3 protein. The sample comprises roughly 630,000 distinct CDR3 sequences, about 15% of which are singletons, and roughly 7.3% rests with the top ten. The sequenced sample consisted of blood. Receptors were obtained from a woman aged 30 to 39 with Graves' hyperthyroidism.

This clonotype was recorded many times. The chain combines TRBV5-5 with TRBJ1-2, with a weak D call TRBD1 (5 bases). The germline V and J ends were trimmed by 1 base and 2 bases, with 12 bases remaining between them. The CDR3 is 15 amino acids. In germline, CDR1 is SGHKS, CDR2 YYEKEE (reference sequence). The CDR3 DNA reads as TGTGCCAGCAGCTTGTCCCAGGGACCCAACTATGGCTACACCTTC. Its protein product is CASSLSQGPNYGYTF.

This clonotype was seen many times. The rearrangement uses TRBV29-1 and TRBJ1-2; 8 nucleotides align to TRBD1. The CDR3 extends over 13 amino acids. CDR1 SQVTM and CDR2 ANQGSEA come from the germline V gene. Germline trimming cut 0 bases from V and 8 bases from J; bases unmatched to any gene: 5. CDR3 sequence: CSVEDQGAGGYTF. CDR3 DNA: TGCAGCGTTGAAGACCAGGGGGCTGGCGGCTACACCTTC.

This clonotype was recorded at least ten times. The chain uses TRBV20-1 and TRBJ2-7, with 7 nucleotides matching TRBD1. The CDR3 runs to 11 residues. Germline CDR1 DFQATT, CDR2 SNEGSKA (reference sequence). V lost 6 bases, J lost 3 bases, and 2 bases stayed unmatched. The CDR3 DNA reads TGCAGTGCCTGGGACAGCTACGAGCAGTACTTC. Its protein is CSAWDSYEQYF.

This clonotype was seen many times. The chain has TRBV18 and TRBJ2-7; 8 bases map to TRBD1. Looked up from germline, CDR1 is KGHSH and CDR2 is LQKENI. CDR3 length: 13 residues. V was clipped by 2 bases and J by 6 bases; unmatched bases: 3. In nucleotides, the CDR3 is TGTGCCAGCTCACCAGGGCAGGGGGCCGAGCAGTACTTC. Amino acids: CASSPGQGAEQYF. The entire variable domain, with the rest obtained from reference TRBV18 and TRBJ2-7, is as follows: NAGVMQNPRHLVRRRGQEARLRCSPMKGHSHVYWYRQLPEEGLKFMVYLQKENIIDESGMPKERFSAEFPKEGPSILRIQQVVRGDSAAYFCASSPGQGAEQYFGPGTRLTVT.

This clonotype was found many times. In nucleotides, the CDR3 is TGTGCCAGCAGGCGGACAGCGTTCCAGCCCCAGCATTTT. This encodes CASRRTAFQPQHF. This rearrangement joins TRBV27 to TRBJ1-5, with D tentatively TRBD1 (6 bases). V lost 6 bases and J 7 bases, leaving 13 bases between the germline ends. Per the germline V gene, CDR1 is MNHEY and CDR2 is SMNVEV (reference sequence). This CDR3 is built from 13 residues.

The gene calls are TRBV25-1 and TRBJ1-1, with TRBD1 as a possible D gene (5 bases). The CDR3 sequence is 14 residues long. Germline V CDR1 and CDR2: MGHDK, SYGVNS. Trimming removed 2 bases at V and 5 bases at J, with 12 bases between. The CDR3 sequence: CASSEPGHGTEAFF. The CDR3 DNA sequence: TGTGCCAGCAGTGAACCTGGACATGGTACTGAAGCTTTCTTT.

In this sample, this clonotype turned up many times. V and J are TRBV20-1 and TRBJ2-5; 14 positions match TRBD2. The germline V gene encodes CDR1 DFQATT and CDR2 SNEGSKA (reference sequence). V lost 1 base, J lost 4 bases, and 2 bases stayed unmatched. The CDR3 runs 15 residues. DNA for the CDR3: TGCAGTGCTAGAGGGGGACTAGCGGGAGTAGAGACCCAGTACTTC. Encoded protein: CSARGGLAGVETQYF.

The V and J genes are TRBV7-9 and TRBJ2-2; perhaps TRBD2 as D (5 bases). Deletions cut 4 bases from V and 6 bases from J, with 15 bases between. Germline V lookup: CDR1 SEHNR, CDR2 FQNEAQ (reference sequence). CDR3 length: 15 residues. The CDR3 nucleotides are TGTGCCAGCAGCTCTAGGACTCTGAATGCCGGGGAGCTGTTTTTT. This gives the protein CASSSRTLNAGELFF.

This clonotype appeared many times. The chain carries TRBV12-3 or TRBV12-4 and TRBJ2-3, with 7 bases matching TRBD1. This CDR3 spans 16 amino acids. The V gene end was trimmed by 3 bases and the J gene end by 3 bases; junction bases not matched to a gene: 9. The CDR3 DNA follows: TGTGCCAGCAGTTTTTTGCACAGGGGTAGGACAGATACGCAGTATTTT. Translation gives CASSFLHRGRTDTQYF.

This clonotype was recorded at least ten times. The V and J genes are TRBV11-2 and TRBJ2-5, with D possibly matching TRBD2 (6 bases). The V end was cut by 5 bases, the J end by 1 base, with 11 bases between. The germline CDR1 and CDR2 sequences are SGHAT and FQNNGV. The CDR3 sequence is 14 residues long. CDR3 in amino acids: CASSVGGLQETQYF. In nucleotides, the CDR3 is TGTGCCAGCAGCGTTGGAGGGCTCCAAGAGACCCAGTACTTC. Combining the CDR3 with reference TRBV11-2 and TRBJ2-5 gives the whole variable domain EAGVAQSPRYKIIEKRQSVAFWCNPISGHATLYWYQQILGQGPKLLIQFQNNGVVDDSQLPKDRFSAERLKGVDSTLKIQPAKLEDSAVYLCASSVGGLQETQYFGPGTRLLVL.

This clonotype came up many times. The genes are TRBV7-9 and TRBJ2-7, with D possibly matching TRBD1 (6 bases). CDR1 and CDR2 (germline): SEHNR, FQNEAQ (reference sequence). The CDR3 runs to 15 residues. V lost 1 base and J 5 bases, leaving 15 bases between the germline ends. CDR3: CASSLGAQGTNEQYF. The CDR3 nucleotides are TGTGCCAGCAGCTTAGGAGCACAGGGAACCAACGAGCAGTACTTC.

V is TRBV6-2 or TRBV6-3 and J is TRBJ1-3; D not certain. This CDR3 is built from 13 residues. Germline assignment: CDR1 MNHEY and CDR2 SVGEGT. Trimming stripped 0 bases from V and 4 bases from J, with 4 bases between. The CDR3 DNA reads TGTGCCAGCAGTTACTCGACAGGAAACACCATATATTTT. It translates to CASSYSTGNTIYF.

This clonotype has a count of ten or more. This chain links TRBV9 with TRBJ2-7; either TRBD1 or TRBD2 may supply D (5 bases each). The CDR3 runs 13 residues. Germline CDR1 is SGDLS and CDR2 is YYNGEE. Trimming left V 0 bases short and J 6 bases short, with 10 bases between. CDR3 nucleotides: TGTGCCAGCAGCGTAGGAGGGCAGGGCGAGCAGTACTTC. Amino acid sequence: CASSVGGQGEQYF.

This clonotype has ten or more counts. The chain uses TRBV7-2 and TRBJ1-1; 9 bases are shared with TRBD1. This CDR3 has 16 amino acids. CDR1 SGHTA and CDR2 FQGNSA come from the germline V gene. V trimming: 5 bases; J trimming: 2 bases; junction bases outside the gene matches: 9. The CDR3 nucleotides read TGTGCCAGCAGCCGAAAGACAGGGGGATCTAACACTGAAGCTTTCTTT. Its translation: CASSRKTGGSNTEAFF.

In this sample, this clonotype turned up many times. The chain is built from TRBV27 and TRBJ2-1; the D gene is possibly TRBD1 (6 bases). Germline CDR1 MNHEY, CDR2 SMNVEV (reference sequence). The CDR3 is 12 amino acids. The germline V and J ends were trimmed by 7 bases and 5 bases, with 9 bases remaining between them. The CDR3 here is CASKTGNNEQFF. The CDR3 DNA is TGTGCCAGCAAAACAGGGAACAATGAGCAGTTCTTC.

This clonotype was counted at least ten times. The chain recombines TRBV27 with TRBJ2-4; 9 bases fit TRBD1. The CDR3 contains 13 residues. With V trimmed by 4 bases and J by 10 bases, 5 bases remained unmatched. Germline assignment: CDR1 MNHEY and CDR2 SMNVEV (reference sequence). CDR3 region: CASSSGQGSIQYF. The CDR3 DNA reads as TGTGCCAGCAGTTCGGGACAGGGATCAATTCAGTACTTC.